One and the same sample provided the 5 T cell receptor beta chains below, sequenced in a study of beta chain features in type 1 diabetes. Points from the study as a whole: Shortening that was moderate but significant affected the TCRB CDR3s of Type 1 diabetes patients in all four CD4+ subsets.

Antigens for these TCRs are unknown. Expressed TCRB transcripts were sequenced because the entire RNA isolate underwent reverse transcription. TCRdb's table, derived via immunoSEQ multiplex PCR, lists solely in-frame clones and lacks some. The repertoire includes 400,000 or so clones, roughly 12% of them detected once, and about 0.01% sits in the top ten. The sequenced sample consisted of naive CD4+ T cells from blood. These receptors all come from a woman younger than 35 with type 1 diabetes.

This clone was detected only a few times. The J gene is TRBJ2-3, the V gene TRBV14, with TRBD1 matching over 10 bases. The ends lost 5 bases at V and 3 bases at J; junction bases unmatched: 5. The length of the CDR3 is 15 residues. Germline V CDR1 and CDR2: SGHDN, FVKESK. CDR3 protein: CASSYDRGLTDTQYF. CDR3 in DNA: TGTGCCAGCAGCTATGACAGGGGGCTGACAGATACGCAGTATTTT.

The chain is built from TRBV5-1 and TRBJ1-1; D may be TRBD1 (5 bases). Trimming pared 0 bases from V and 1 base from J, leaving 13 bases between. This CDR3 is built from 16 residues. Germline CDR1 reads SGHRS; CDR2 reads YFSETQ. The CDR3 is CASSLDPLGQNTEAFF. The CDR3 DNA reads TGCGCCAGCAGCTTGGACCCTCTTGGACAGAACACTGAAGCTTTCTTT.

This chain joins TRBV7-2 and TRBJ2-3; D is perhaps TRBD1 (5 bases). V dropped 3 bases and J dropped 1 base, with 8 bases sitting between them. CDR1 is SGHTA, CDR2 FQGNSA, per germline. The CDR3 contains 14 residues. The CDR3, as DNA: TGTGCCAGCAGCTTCGACAGCCGCACAGATACGCAGTATTTT. Translating it yields CASSFDSRTDTQYF. The complete variable domain, with remaining parts taken from reference TRBV7-2 and TRBJ2-3, reads GAGVSQSPSNKVTEKGKDVELRCDPISGHTALYWYRQSLGQGLEFLIYFQGNSAPDKSGLPSDRFSAERTGGSVSTLTIQRTQQEDSAVYLCASSFDSRTDTQYFGPGTRLTVL.

The rearrangement links TRBV5-1 to TRBJ1-1, with a possible D match to TRBD1 (5 bases). Between the trimmed V and J ends, which lost 0 bases and 7 bases, there was a span of 13 bases. Germline CDR1 is SGHRS and CDR2 is YFSETQ. This CDR3 comprises 14 residues. The CDR3 DNA follows: TGCGCCAGCAGCTTGGGTGGGACTGGAAATGAAGCTTTCTTT. It yields the protein CASSLGGTGNEAFF. Full variable domain (missing parts from reference TRBV5-1 and TRBJ1-1): KAGVTQTPRYLIKTRGQQVTLSCSPISGHRSVSWYQQTPGQGLQFLFEYFSETQRNKGNFPGRFSGRQFSNSRSEMNVSTLELGDSALYLCASSLGGTGNEAFFGQGTRLTVV.

This chain links TRBV29-1 with TRBJ2-7; the match to TRBD1 covers 7 bases. V trimming: 6 bases; J trimming: 2 bases; junction bases outside the gene matches: 7. Germline CDR1 reads SQVTM; CDR2 reads ANQGSEA. The CDR3 consists of 13 residues. CDR3 sequence (DNA): TGCAGCGTGCGGACAGGCTACCCCTACGAGCAGTACTTC. Translating it yields CSVRTGYPYEQYF.